This TCR beta chain stems from a study of OX40 agonist ivuxolimab in advanced cancers. CDR1 is SGHTA, CDR2 FQGNSA, per germline. The CDR3 is made up of 16 amino acids. Trimming left V 2 bases short and J 5 bases short, with 16 bases between. Assay used: immunoSEQ multiplex PCR; TCRdb lists only in-frame clones, some missing. The data show 60,000 or so clones, around 87% seen once. The chain is built from TRBV7-2 and TRBJ2-1; a weak D match, TRBD2 (5 bases). This TCR was sampled from an adult with an advanced solid tumor such as melanoma, head and neck, liver or kidney cancer. The input for sequencing was CD4+ or CD8+ T cells sorted from blood, taken in a trial of the OX40 agonist ivuxolimab. CDR3 loop: CASSLFYSGVNNEQFF. Here the CDR3 DNA reads TGTGCCAGCAGCTTATTCTACAGCGGAGTTAACAATGAGCAGTTCTTC.